Following are 30 T cell receptor beta chains from one sample sequenced in a study of cytomegalovirus exposure and HLA in healthy donors. The PCR employed 60 Vbeta primers together with 13 Jbeta primers. Only in-frame clones appear in the TCRdb table, and some are missing; sequencing was by immunoSEQ multiplex PCR. The table lists about 130,000 clones, roughly 80% of them singletons, with about 1.2% in the top ten. The sequencing input was PBMCs. These receptors were taken from a boy aged 10-17 years in good health and CMV-seronegative.

V is TRBV5-4 and J is TRBJ2-3; D possibly corresponds to TRBD1 (5 bases). The CDR3 contains 14 residues. V was shortened by 0 bases and J by 8 bases, with 13 bases between the two germline ends. In germline, CDR1 is SGHNT, CDR2 YYREEE (reference sequence). This chain's CDR3 is CASSLAVGDATQYF. The CDR3 nucleotides read TGTGCCAGCAGCTTGGCCGTAGGGGATGCTACGCAGTATTTT.

V usage is TRBV4-2 and J usage is TRBJ2-7, with 10 bases matching TRBD2. The ends lost 0 bases at V and 3 bases at J; junction bases unmatched: 5. CDR1 and CDR2 from the germline V gene are LGHNA and YNFKEQ. The CDR3 loop spans 16 amino acids. The CDR3 DNA is TGTGCCAGCAGCCAAGATCTTCGGACTAGCGGCTACGAGCAGTACTTC. This sequence encodes CASSQDLRTSGYEQYF.

This clone occurred a few times. The chain uses TRBV7-2 and TRBJ2-7; D possibly corresponds to TRBD2 (6 bases). This CDR3 spans 14 amino acids. The germline CDR1 and CDR2 sequences are SGHTA and FQGNSA. With 4 bases removed from V and 3 bases from J, the gap between germline ends came to 13 bases. The CDR3 region is CASSSGTGFYEQYF. The CDR3 DNA reads TGTGCCAGCAGCTCAGGGACTGGCTTCTACGAGCAGTACTTC. Complete variable domain (other parts from reference TRBV7-2 and TRBJ2-7): GAGVSQSPSNKVTEKGKDVELRCDPISGHTALYWYRQSLGQGLEFLIYFQGNSAPDKSGLPSDRFSAERTGGSVSTLTIQRTQQEDSAVYLCASSSGTGFYEQYFGPGTRLTVT.

The sample holds a few counts of this clone. This sequence joins TRBV6-1 and TRBJ2-2; a weak D match, TRBD2 (6 bases). The length of the CDR3 is 15 residues. From germline, CDR1 is MNHNS and CDR2 SASEGT. The V and J ends lost 3 bases and 6 bases respectively, with 14 bases between them. The CDR3 DNA follows: TGTGCCAGCAGTGAGACTAGGTCCCGGGCCGGGGAGCTGTTTTTT. It encodes CASSETRSRAGELFF.

V and J are TRBV23-1 and TRBJ1-2; 8 nucleotides agree with TRBD1. TRBV23-1 is noted as an ORF with a role that remains uncertain. The length of the CDR3 is 16 residues. The V gene end was trimmed by 0 bases and the J gene end by 3 bases; junction bases not matched to a gene: 6. The CDR3: CASSQSVPDRDYGYTF. CDR3 DNA: TGCGCCAGCAGTCAATCCGTCCCGGACAGGGACTATGGCTACACCTTC.

The chain has TRBV7-9 and TRBJ2-3; 8 nucleotides match TRBD2. Germline V CDR1 and CDR2: SEHNR, FQNEAQ (reference sequence). Trimming cost V 8 bases and J 4 bases; bases outside gene matches: 8. There are 14 residues in the CDR3. In nucleotides, the CDR3 is TGTGCCAGCGGAAGCGGGAGTCCCCCAGATACGCAGTATTTT. It specifies CASGSGSPPDTQYF.

The chain couples TRBV6-1 to TRBJ2-7; unclear D gene. CDR1 is MNHNS, CDR2 SASEGT, per germline. The CDR3 runs 15 residues. The ends were cut back, 8 bases at V and 0 bases at J, with 17 bases in the middle. The CDR3 sequence is CASRPPNLSSYEQYF. The CDR3 bases are TGTGCCAGCCGCCCGCCTAACTTAAGCTCCTACGAGCAGTACTTC.

The chain is built from TRBV5-1 and TRBJ1-6, with no clear D. V gave up 6 bases and J gave up 9 bases, with 16 bases separating them. Per germline, CDR1 SGHRS and CDR2 YFSETQ. The CDR3 contains 14 residues. The DNA for the CDR3 is TGCGCCAGCACCCCCCGGGGAGCTCTTTCACCCCTCCACTTT. Protein sequence: CASTPRGALSPLHF. The whole variable domain, filled in from reference TRBV5-1 and TRBJ1-6, reads KAGVTQTPRYLIKTRGQQVTLSCSPISGHRSVSWYQQTPGQGLQFLFEYFSETQRNKGNFPGRFSGRQFSNSRSEMNVSTLELGDSALYLCASTPRGALSPLHFGNGTRLTVT.

The chain employs TRBV21-1 and TRBJ2-7; the DNA was not compared with TRBD1, the D call given in the table. TRBV21-1 is given as a pseudogene. The CDR3 has 16 amino acids. The CDR3 DNA is TGTGCCAGCAGCAAAGATACACTTGAGTGGGACAGGAGGCACTACTTC. Its protein product is CASSKDTLEWDRRHYF.

This clone has a single count. The chain combines TRBV6-5 with TRBJ1-1, with D possibly being TRBD1 (6 bases). Trimming took off 4 bases at V and 1 base at J, with 16 bases between the two ends. Germline CDR1 and CDR2: MNHEY and SVGAGI. The CDR3 length is 16 residues. The CDR3 coding sequence is TGTGCCAGCAGTTCCCTGCTTCGACAGGAGAACACTGAAGCTTTCTTT. Its protein product is CASSSLLRQENTEAFF.

This chain connects TRBV7-8 to TRBJ1-4; D ambiguous. The CDR3 has 16 residues. In germline, CDR1 is SGHVS, CDR2 FQNEAQ. The V end was cut by 1 base, the J end by 8 bases, with 17 bases between. This CDR3 reads CASSLEVWEYGEKLFF. The CDR3 coding sequence is TGTGCCAGCAGCTTAGAGGTGTGGGAGTATGGGGAAAAACTGTTTTTT. The whole variable domain, remainder taken from reference TRBV7-8 and TRBJ1-4, is GAGVSQSPRYKVAKRGQDVALRCDPISGHVSLFWYQQALGQGPEFLTYFQNEAQLDKSGLPSDRFFAERPEGSVSTLKIQRTQQEDSAVYLCASSLEVWEYGEKLFFGSGTQLSVL.

The rearrangement links TRBV4-1 to TRBJ2-2, with a possible D match to TRBD1 (6 bases). The CDR3 runs 17 residues. Between the trimmed V and J ends, which lost 2 bases and 4 bases, there was a span of 17 bases. Per germline, CDR1 MGHRA and CDR2 YSYEKL. The CDR3 DNA is TGCGCCAGCAGCCAACCTTCGACAGGCCTCGGCACCGGGGAGCTGTTTTTT. Its protein product is CASSQPSTGLGTGELFF.

The V gene is TRBV30, the J gene TRBJ1-5; perhaps TRBD1 as D (5 bases). Germline CDR1 is GTSNPN and CDR2 is SVGIG (reference sequence). V was pared by 0 bases and J by 5 bases, with 14 bases between. The CDR3 runs 15 residues. Here the CDR3 reads CAWSVGALRYQPQHF. CDR3 sequence (DNA): TGTGCCTGGAGTGTAGGGGCGCTGAGATATCAGCCCCAGCATTTT.

The V call is TRBV5-1, the J call TRBJ2-7, with TRBD2 matching 7 bases. The germline V gene encodes CDR1 SGHRS and CDR2 YFSETQ. The CDR3 has 15 residues. J was trimmed by 0 bases and V by 0 bases; bases with no gene match: 3. CDR3 nucleotide sequence: TGCGCCAGCAGCTTGGGGGAGGGCCGCTCCTACGAGCAGTACTTC. This codes for CASSLGEGRSYEQYF.

The chain has TRBV11-2 and TRBJ2-1, with unresolved D. From germline, CDR1 is SGHAT and CDR2 FQNNGV. V was pared by 0 bases and J by 5 bases, with 11 bases between. There are 15 residues in the CDR3. CDR3 in amino acids: CASSLELLANNEQFF. DNA for the CDR3: TGTGCCAGCAGCTTAGAACTACTCGCCAACAATGAGCAGTTCTTC.

The rearrangement links TRBV5-6 to TRBJ2-7, with D possibly being TRBD1 (6 bases). The CDR3 is 17 residues long. Germline V gene lookup returns CDR1 SGHDT and CDR2 YYEEEE. The ends were cut back, 4 bases at V and 3 bases at J, with 23 bases in the middle. Here the CDR3 DNA reads TGTGCCAGCAGCCGTCTCCCCCTAGGGGGTACTCTCTACGAGCAGTACTTC. This translates into CASSRLPLGGTLYEQYF.

This chain joins TRBV2 and TRBJ2-1, with 8 nucleotides matching TRBD2. This CDR3 region has 15 residues. CDR1 SNHLY and CDR2 FYNNEI come from the germline V gene. Losses at the gene ends were 6 bases for V and 4 bases for J; bases not matched to a gene: 8. The CDR3 DNA follows: TGTGCCAGCAGGCATACTAGCGGTGATTACAATGAGCAGTTCTTC. It specifies CASRHTSGDYNEQFF.

The V and J genes are TRBV4-2 and TRBJ2-2, with a possible D match to TRBD2 (5 bases). Germline V gene sequence: CDR1 LGHNA, CDR2 YNFKEQ. CDR3 length equals 14 residues. Trimming left V 4 bases short and J 6 bases short, with 12 bases between. The CDR3 is CASSPLRAAGELFF. The CDR3 region has the DNA TGTGCCAGCAGCCCCTTGCGGGCAGCCGGGGAGCTGTTTTTT.

The chain combines TRBV5-6 with TRBJ2-4; unclear D gene. The germline V gene has CDR1 SGHDT and CDR2 YYEEEE. The CDR3 totals 12 residues. The V and J ends lost 5 bases and 4 bases respectively, with 7 bases between them. The CDR3, as DNA: TGTGCCAGCAGTTCAGGTAAAAACATTCAGTACTTC. Translation: CASSSGKNIQYF.

The J gene is TRBJ2-7, the V gene TRBV9, with a weak D call TRBD2 (6 bases). The CDR3 is 15 residues long. Germline-derived CDR1 and CDR2 are SGDLS and YYNGEE. Trimming removed 0 bases from V and 0 bases from J, with 10 bases in between. DNA for the CDR3: TGTGCCAGCAGCGTAGGCGGGACCCTCTCCTACGAGCAGTACTTC. Amino acids: CASSVGGTLSYEQYF.

The rearrangement joins TRBV27 to TRBJ1-5, with D uncertain. Trimming took off 5 bases at V and 0 bases at J, with 5 bases between the two ends. Looked up from germline, CDR1 is MNHEY and CDR2 is SMNVEV (reference sequence). The CDR3 is 13 residues long. The CDR3 DNA is TGTGCCAGCAGTCTCGGTAGCAATCAGCCCCAGCATTTT. Translated: CASSLGSNQPQHF.

Only a few counts were recorded for this clone. The CDR3 ends on some other residue instead of the conserved phenylalanine or tryptophan, so this is likely a read error. No DNA is shown, since the ends of the CDR3 on it are uncertain; the CDR3 is the one TCRdb lists. This chain uses TRBV30 with TRBJ1-1; the table calls TRBD1, which could not be checked here. Germline values: CDR1 GTSNPN, CDR2 SVGIG (reference sequence). The CDR3 adds up to 14 amino acids, both ends counted. CDR3 sequence: CAWSVQGVGDRTEV.

The rearrangement uses TRBV5-6 and TRBJ1-3; D gene uncertain. Between the trimmed V and J ends, which lost 8 bases and 0 bases, there was a span of 12 bases. This CDR3 has 14 amino acids. Germline assignment: CDR1 SGHDT and CDR2 YYEEEE. CDR3 DNA: TGTGCCAGTTGTAGAGCCCTCTCTGGAAACACCATATATTTT. Translated: CASCRALSGNTIYF. The full variable domain, with the rest looked up from reference TRBV5-6 and TRBJ1-3, is DAGVTQSPTHLIKTRGQQVTLRCSPKSGHDTVSWYQQALGQGPQFIFQYYEEEERQRGNFPDRFSGHQFPNYSSELNVNALLLGDSALYLCASCRALSGNTIYFGEGSWLTVV.

CDR3 bases: TGTGCCAGCAAATACGGAGGTAGCTACGAGCAGTACTTC. Translation: CASKYGGSYEQYF. The chain uses TRBV13 and TRBJ2-7; TRBD2 might be the D (5 bases). Trimming removed 7 bases at V and 3 bases at J, with 13 bases between. Germline CDR1 PRHDT, CDR2 FYEKMQ (reference sequence). The CDR3 has 13 amino acids.

The rearrangement uses TRBV28 and TRBJ1-5; a possible D gene is TRBD1 (5 bases). Trimming removed 3 bases at V and 4 bases at J, with 13 bases between. The CDR3 consists of 15 residues. CDR1 MDHEN and CDR2 SYDVKM come from the germline V gene. CDR3 in amino acids: CASSFRGLGNQPQHF. CDR3 bases: TGTGCCAGCAGTTTCCGGGGGTTGGGGAATCAGCCCCAGCATTTT.

The V and J genes are TRBV19 and TRBJ2-7; 9 bases match TRBD2. The V segment lost 5 bases and the J segment 3 bases; nucleotides outside the gene matches: 8. The CDR3 is 15 residues long. Per the germline V gene, CDR1 is LNHDA and CDR2 is SQIVND (reference sequence). The CDR3 DNA follows: TGTGCCAGTAGTGCTCTAGCGGGAAGGGACTACGAGCAGTACTTC. This gives the protein CASSALAGRDYEQYF.

The chain has TRBV7-8 and TRBJ1-1; D possibly corresponds to TRBD1 (5 bases). V was trimmed by 5 bases and J by 11 bases, leaving 15 bases between them. CDR3 length: 12 residues. CDR1 is SGHVS and CDR2 is FQNEAQ in the germline V gene. The CDR3 bases are TGTGCCAGCAGCGCCTCGCAGGGTAGGGCTTTCTTT. It specifies CASSASQGRAFF.

DNA for the CDR3: TGTGCCAGCAGTGATGAGACAGGGGCCTACGAGCAGTACTTC. Translating gives CASSDETGAYEQYF. The J gene is TRBJ2-7, the V gene TRBV6-1, with 8 bases lining up with TRBD1. Germline CDR1 is MNHNS and CDR2 is SASEGT. V lost 3 bases and J lost 2; bases outside the gene matches: 3. The CDR3 consists of 14 residues.

The rearrangement joins TRBV19 to TRBJ1-3, with D unclear. The CDR3 is 15 residues long. The germline CDR1 and CDR2 sequences are LNHDA and SQIVND (reference sequence). V was cut by 3 bases and J by 0 bases, with 9 bases left in between. CDR3 amino acids: CASSISGTSGNTIYF. CDR3 nucleotides: TGTGCCAGTAGTATCTCAGGAACCTCTGGAAACACCATATATTTT.

The chain combines TRBV5-6 with TRBJ1-2; D is unclear. The CDR3 is 15 amino acids. Trimming took 4 bases from V and 2 from J, leaving 15 bases between them. Germline V gene lookup returns CDR1 SGHDT and CDR2 YYEEEE. This CDR3 reads CASSVTEFQNYGYTF. The CDR3 DNA is TGTGCCAGCAGCGTGACGGAGTTTCAAAACTATGGCTACACCTTC.